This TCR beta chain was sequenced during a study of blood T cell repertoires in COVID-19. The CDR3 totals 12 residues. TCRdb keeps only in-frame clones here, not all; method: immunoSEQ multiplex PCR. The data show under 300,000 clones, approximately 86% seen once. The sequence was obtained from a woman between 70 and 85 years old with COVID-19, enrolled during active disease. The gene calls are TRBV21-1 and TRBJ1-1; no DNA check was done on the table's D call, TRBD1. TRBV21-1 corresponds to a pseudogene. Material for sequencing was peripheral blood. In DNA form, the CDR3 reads TGTGCCAGCATTTGTGTACCCAGGGAAGCTTTCTTT. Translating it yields CASICVPREAFF.